The rows below give T cell receptor beta chains drawn from one sample of a study of beta chain features in type 1 diabetes. Repertoires were generated with immunoSEQ multiplex PCR, while TCRdb's copy carries only in-frame clones and drops some. The data contain 400,000 or so clones, over 8.5% of them singletons. Sequencing used central memory CD4+ T cells from blood. The source of these receptors is a man younger than 45 with type 1 diabetes. Both conserved end residues are part of each CDR3. Fields, in order: D gene, J gene, V gene, clone size, CDR3 protein, CDR3 DNA. A D gene is named only where the DNA matches it firmly. Rows give clone size only sometimes, using once, few, many, or a class for an expanded clone.

D gene: TRBD1
J gene: TRBJ1-5
V gene: TRBV4-2
clone size: NA
CDR3 protein: CASSQGQGALNQPQHF
CDR3 DNA: TGTGCCAGCAGCCAAGGACAGGGGGCTCTCAATCAGCCCCAGCATTTT

D gene: NA
J gene: TRBJ2-2
V gene: TRBV15
clone size: NA
CDR3 protein: CATSKQEAPNTGELFF
CDR3 DNA: TGTGCCACCAGCAAGCAAGAGGCACCGAACACCGGGGAGCTGTTTTTT

D gene: NA
J gene: TRBJ1-3
V gene: TRBV10-3
clone size: NA
CDR3 protein: CAISEGGNSGNTIYF
CDR3 DNA: TGTGCCATCAGTGAAGGAGGGAACTCTGGAAACACCATATATTTT

D gene: TRBD2
J gene: TRBJ2-3
V gene: TRBV7-8
clone size: many
CDR3 protein: CASSPPVRLAGGDTQYF
CDR3 DNA: TGTGCCAGCAGCCCGCCGGTAAGGCTAGCGGGAGGAGATACGCAGTATTTT

D gene: NA
J gene: TRBJ1-1
V gene: TRBV29-1
clone size: few
CDR3 protein: CSVETSGTEAFF
CDR3 DNA: TGCAGCGTTGAAACTAGCGGGACTGAAGCTTTCTTT

D gene: TRBD1
J gene: TRBJ2-7
V gene: TRBV6-1
clone size: many
CDR3 protein: CASNLGQLDEQYF
CDR3 DNA: TGTGCCAGCAATCTGGGACAGCTCGACGAGCAGTACTTC

D gene: NA
J gene: TRBJ2-2
V gene: TRBV7-2
clone size: NA
CDR3 protein: CASSLEVSGELFF
CDR3 DNA: TGTGCCAGCAGCTTAGAAGTTTCCGGGGAGCTGTTTTTT

D gene: TRBD2
J gene: TRBJ2-5
V gene: TRBV27
clone size: NA
CDR3 protein: CASTPAAGRGETQYF
CDR3 DNA: TGTGCCAGCACTCCAGCAGCGGGAAGAGGGGAGACCCAGTACTTC

D gene: NA
J gene: TRBJ2-1
V gene: TRBV5-4
clone size: few
CDR3 protein: CASSIPQGGEQFF
CDR3 DNA: TGTGCCAGCAGTATACCACAAGGGGGTGAGCAGTTCTTC

D gene: NA
J gene: TRBJ2-5
V gene: TRBV9
clone size: NA
CDR3 protein: CASSVGVKETQYF
CDR3 DNA: TGTGCCAGCAGCGTAGGAGTTAAAGAGACCCAGTACTTC

D gene: TRBD1
J gene: TRBJ1-1
V gene: TRBV6-1
clone size: few
CDR3 protein: CASAQGWGNTEAFF
CDR3 DNA: TGTGCCAGCGCACAGGGGTGGGGGAACACTGAAGCTTTCTTT

D gene: TRBD1
J gene: TRBJ2-7
V gene: TRBV5-6
clone size: few
CDR3 protein: CASSKGGQGTFYEQYF
CDR3 DNA: TGTGCCAGCAGCAAGGGGGGACAGGGGACTTTCTACGAGCAGTACTTC

D gene: TRBD1
J gene: TRBJ1-4
V gene: TRBV4-1
clone size: NA
CDR3 protein: CASSQDGTGGEKLFF
CDR3 DNA: TGCGCCAGCAGCCAAGACGGGACAGGGGGCGAAAAACTGTTTTTT

D gene: TRBD1
J gene: TRBJ1-1
V gene: TRBV5-6
clone size: few
CDR3 protein: CASSNDRGQGTEAFF
CDR3 DNA: TGTGCCAGCAGCAATGACAGGGGGCAAGGAACTGAAGCTTTCTTT

D gene: NA
J gene: TRBJ1-5
V gene: TRBV21-1
clone size: NA
CDR3 protein: CASSKGTGGHQPQHF
CDR3 DNA: TGTGCCAGCAGCAAAGGGACAGGGGGTCACCAGCCCCAGCATTTT

D gene: NA
J gene: TRBJ1-4
V gene: TRBV11-2
clone size: many
CDR3 protein: CASSPGPEEKLFF
CDR3 DNA: TGTGCCAGCAGCCCCGGTCCTGAGGAAAAACTGTTTTTT

D gene: TRBD2
J gene: TRBJ2-7
V gene: TRBV7-3
clone size: few
CDR3 protein: CATTPGLGNSYEQYF
CDR3 DNA: TGTGCCACGACGCCGGGACTAGGGAACTCCTACGAGCAGTACTTC

D gene: NA
J gene: TRBJ2-1
V gene: TRBV27
clone size: NA
CDR3 protein: CASSLLDRLNEQFF
CDR3 DNA: TGTGCCAGCAGTCTCCTAGACAGGCTCAATGAGCAGTTCTTC

D gene: NA
J gene: TRBJ2-5
V gene: TRBV5-1
clone size: NA
CDR3 protein: CASRGGGEETQYF
CDR3 DNA: TGCGCCAGCAGAGGGGGAGGCGAGGAGACCCAGTACTTC

D gene: NA
J gene: TRBJ2-7
V gene: TRBV7-3
clone size: few
CDR3 protein: CASSSLLVQYF
CDR3 DNA: TGTGCCAGCAGCTCTCTTCTCGTGCAGTACTTC

D gene: NA
J gene: TRBJ2-7
V gene: TRBV5-8
clone size: few
CDR3 protein: CASSLAGASSYEQYF
CDR3 DNA: TGTGCCAGCAGCTTGGCCGGAGCCAGCTCCTACGAGCAGTACTTC

D gene: TRBD2
J gene: TRBJ2-5
V gene: TRBV28
clone size: few
CDR3 protein: CASRVSGRRQRGETQYF
CDR3 DNA: TGTGCCAGCAGGGTGAGCGGGAGGAGACAAAGAGGAGAGACCCAGTACTTC

D gene: NA
J gene: TRBJ2-7
V gene: TRBV7-2
clone size: NA
CDR3 protein: CASSLAVGQTYEQYF
CDR3 DNA: TGTGCCAGCAGCTTAGCGGTAGGACAAACCTACGAGCAGTACTTC

D gene: NA
J gene: TRBJ1-3
V gene: TRBV29-1
clone size: few
CDR3 protein: CSVVRGTSGNTIYF
CDR3 DNA: TGCAGCGTGGTCCGGGGAACCTCTGGAAACACCATATATTTT

D gene: NA
J gene: TRBJ1-2
V gene: TRBV29-1
clone size: NA
CDR3 protein: CSVPVNGYTF
CDR3 DNA: TGCAGCGTTCCGGTAAATGGCTACACCTTC

D gene: NA
J gene: TRBJ2-5
V gene: TRBV7-2
clone size: few
CDR3 protein: CASSASGTKETQYF
CDR3 DNA: TGTGCCAGCAGCGCCTCCGGGACAAAAGAGACCCAGTACTTC

D gene: NA
J gene: TRBJ2-2
V gene: TRBV5-1
clone size: many
CDR3 protein: CASSYLVPTGELFF
CDR3 DNA: TGCGCCAGCAGCTACCTAGTGCCTACCGGGGAGCTGTTTTTT

D gene: NA
J gene: TRBJ2-7
V gene: TRBV18
clone size: few
CDR3 protein: CASSLKTSIPVEQYF
CDR3 DNA: TGTGCCAGCTCGCTAAAGACTAGTATCCCAGTCGAGCAGTACTTC

D gene: TRBD2
J gene: TRBJ2-3
V gene: TRBV7-2
clone size: NA
CDR3 protein: CASSLTSVLTDTQYF
CDR3 DNA: TGTGCCAGCAGCCTGACTAGCGTCTTAACAGATACGCAGTATTTT

D gene: NA
J gene: TRBJ2-7
V gene: TRBV6-6
clone size: few
CDR3 protein: CASSDSGRTRYEQYF
CDR3 DNA: TGTGCCAGCAGCGATTCGGGGCGGACTCGCTACGAGCAGTACTTC

D gene: NA
J gene: TRBJ1-5
V gene: TRBV5-1
clone size: many
CDR3 protein: CASTTERGNQPQHF
CDR3 DNA: TGCGCCAGCACAACAGAGCGAGGAAATCAGCCCCAGCATTTT

D gene: NA
J gene: TRBJ2-1
V gene: TRBV6-1
clone size: many
CDR3 protein: CASLTAGREQFF
CDR3 DNA: TGTGCCAGCTTGACGGCGGGGCGAGAGCAGTTCTTC

D gene: NA
J gene: TRBJ2-1
V gene: TRBV11-3
clone size: NA
CDR3 protein: CASSLDYTHEQFF
CDR3 DNA: TGTGCCAGCAGCTTGGACTACACCCATGAGCAGTTCTTC